A selection of T cell receptor beta chains follows, all from one sample in a study of relationships among human T cell subsets. TCRdb redid the calling of the multiplex PCR reads with MiXCR, one entry per CDR3 protein. The sample contains 3,500 to 5,000 distinct CDR3 sequences, just over 50% of which appear only once. Sequencing used CD4+ Th2 cells sorted from blood. These receptors were obtained from a man aged 40-50 years in good health. CDR3s include the opening cysteine and the closing phenylalanine or tryptophan. Fields, in order: V gene, clone size, D gene, J gene, CDR3 DNA, CDR3 protein. A D gene is named only where the DNA matches it firmly. Some rows mark clone size as missing; the rest say once, few, many or name a class of expanded clone.

TRBV10-2	NA	NA	TRBJ2-7	TGCGCCAGCAGTGAGTCGCCTGCGACACTACTCTCCTACGAGCAGTACTTC	CASSESPATLLSYEQYF
TRBV5-1	few	NA	TRBJ2-3	TGCGCCAGCAGCTTAGGGGGGGCCCGAGGAGATACGCAGTATTTT	CASSLGGARGDTQYF
TRBV30	NA	NA	TRBJ2-3	TGTGCCTGGAGTCCTAGCACAGATACGCAGTATTTT	CAWSPSTDTQYF
TRBV7-9	few	TRBD1	TRBJ2-7	TGTGCCAGCAGGTTCAGGGGGAGCCCCGACGAGCAGTACTTC	CASRFRGSPDEQYF
TRBV10-2	NA	NA	TRBJ1-3	TGCGCCAGCAGGGGGGCCCGGGAAGATAACACCATATATTTT	CASRGAREDNTIYF
TRBV19	NA	TRBD1	TRBJ2-1	TGTGCCAGTAGTAGGTCGACAGGGGGCCGAGGAAATGAGCAGTTCTTC	CASSRSTGGRGNEQFF
TRBV20-1	NA	NA	TRBJ1-6	TGCAGTGCTAGAGATCAAAGTGTTCATATTTCACCCCTCCACTTT	CSARDQSVHISPLHF
TRBV29-1	NA	NA	TRBJ2-5	TGCAGCGTTACAGGGGAGACCCAGTACTTC	CSVTGETQYF
TRBV11-1	large	NA	TRBJ2-5	TGTGCCAGCAGCCCCGCTCGCAGCTCCAGTCAAGAGACCCAGTACTTC	CASSPARSSSQETQYF
TRBV12-3/TRBV12-4	NA	NA	TRBJ2-2	TGTGCCAGCAGTTTAATAAGGCAGATTAACACCGGGGAGCTGTTTTTT	CASSLIRQINTGELFF
TRBV7-8	NA	NA	TRBJ2-1	TGTGCCAGCAGCTTAGGAGAAGGCAGGGCAATGACGAATGAGCAGTTCTTC	CASSLGEGRAMTNEQFF
TRBV12-3/TRBV12-4	once	NA	TRBJ2-2	TGTGCCAGCAGCCTGGGCGACAGGGAGGGCGGGGAGCTGTTTTTT	CASSLGDREGGELFF
TRBV11-2	few	TRBD1	TRBJ2-6	TGTGCCAGCAGCCCCGGACAGGGAATCCCTGGGGCCAACGTCCTGACTTTC	CASSPGQGIPGANVLTF
TRBV11-2	once	NA	TRBJ2-3	TGTGCCAGCAGCTACCGAGGTTTAGATACGCAGTATTTT	CASSYRGLDTQYF
TRBV11-2	few	TRBD1	TRBJ1-1	TGTGCCAGCAGCGTTGACAGGGTGAACACTGAAGCTTTCTTT	CASSVDRVNTEAFF